This note documents a single T cell receptor beta chain sequence. The germline CDR1 and CDR2 sequences are SGHTA and FQGNSA. The V and J ends lost 3 bases and 6 bases respectively, with 6 bases between them. The CDR3 loop spans 13 amino acids. Use of 60 Vbeta and 13 Jbeta primers characterized the PCR. The protocol was immunoSEQ multiplex PCR, while the TCRdb copy is restricted to in-frame clones and leaves out a portion. Among 120,000 or so clones, over 70% were seen once, and the ten largest hold roughly 4%. The data stem from a study of cytomegalovirus exposure and HLA in healthy donors. Sequencing was done on a sample of PBMCs. The chain carries TRBV7-2 and TRBJ1-6, with a possible D match to TRBD1 (5 bases). The clonotype originates from a man between 18 and 35 years old in good health and CMV-seropositive. The CDR3 DNA sequence: TGTGCCAGCAGCTTTCAGGGTAATTCACCCCTCCACTTT. Encoded protein: CASSFQGNSPLHF.